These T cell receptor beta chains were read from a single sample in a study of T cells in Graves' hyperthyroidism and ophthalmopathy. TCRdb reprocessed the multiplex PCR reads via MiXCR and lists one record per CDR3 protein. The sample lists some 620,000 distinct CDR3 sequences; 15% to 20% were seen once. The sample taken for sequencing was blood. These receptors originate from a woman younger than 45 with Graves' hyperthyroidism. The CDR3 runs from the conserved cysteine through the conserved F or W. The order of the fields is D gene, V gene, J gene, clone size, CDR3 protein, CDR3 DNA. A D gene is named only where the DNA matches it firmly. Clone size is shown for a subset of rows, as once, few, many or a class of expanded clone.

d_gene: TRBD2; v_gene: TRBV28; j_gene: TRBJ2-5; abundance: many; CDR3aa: CASSQVAGSQETQYF; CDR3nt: TGTGCCAGCAGTCAGGTAGCGGGATCGCAAGAGACCCAGTACTTC
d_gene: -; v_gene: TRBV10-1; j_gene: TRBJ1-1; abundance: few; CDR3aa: CASSESRGEAFF; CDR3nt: TGCGCCAGCAGTGAGTCGAGGGGGGAAGCTTTCTTT
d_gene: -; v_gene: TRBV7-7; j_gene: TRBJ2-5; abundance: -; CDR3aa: CASSLGFGGAETQYF; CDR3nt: TGTGCTAGCAGCTTAGGGTTTGGAGGGGCAGAGACCCAGTACTTC
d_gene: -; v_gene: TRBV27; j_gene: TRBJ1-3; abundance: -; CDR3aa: CASKNSGNTIYF; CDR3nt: TGTGCCAGCAAAAACTCTGGAAACACCATATATTTT
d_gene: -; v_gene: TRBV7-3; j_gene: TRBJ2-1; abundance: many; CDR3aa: CASSLTRPSEQFF; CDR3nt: TGTGCCAGCAGCTTAACTCGTCCGAGTGAGCAGTTCTTC
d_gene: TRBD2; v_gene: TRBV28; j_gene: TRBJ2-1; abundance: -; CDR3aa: CASSLGLLRFF; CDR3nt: TGTGCCAGCAGTTTGGGACTACTCAGGTTCTTC
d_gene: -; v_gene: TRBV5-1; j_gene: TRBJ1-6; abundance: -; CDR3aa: CASSPDGTPLHF; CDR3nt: TGCGCCAGCAGCCCGGACGGGACGCCCCTCCACTTT
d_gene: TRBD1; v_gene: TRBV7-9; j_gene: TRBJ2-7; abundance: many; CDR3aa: CASSPGQGYYEQYF; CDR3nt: TGTGCCAGTAGTCCGGGACAGGGATATTACGAGCAGTACTTC
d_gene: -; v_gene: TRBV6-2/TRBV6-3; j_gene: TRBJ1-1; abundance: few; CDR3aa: CASSKGGYLNTEAFF; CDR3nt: TGTGCCAGCAGTAAAGGGGGGTACCTGAACACTGAAGCTTTCTTT
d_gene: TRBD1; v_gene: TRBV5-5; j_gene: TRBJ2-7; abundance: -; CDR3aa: CASSSTWGQSTYEQYF; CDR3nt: TGTGCCAGCAGCTCCACTTGGGGACAGAGCACCTACGAGCAGTACTTC
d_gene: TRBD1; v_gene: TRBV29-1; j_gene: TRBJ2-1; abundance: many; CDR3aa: CSVVEDRVVNEQFF; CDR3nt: TGCAGCGTTGTGGAGGACAGGGTTGTCAATGAGCAGTTCTTC